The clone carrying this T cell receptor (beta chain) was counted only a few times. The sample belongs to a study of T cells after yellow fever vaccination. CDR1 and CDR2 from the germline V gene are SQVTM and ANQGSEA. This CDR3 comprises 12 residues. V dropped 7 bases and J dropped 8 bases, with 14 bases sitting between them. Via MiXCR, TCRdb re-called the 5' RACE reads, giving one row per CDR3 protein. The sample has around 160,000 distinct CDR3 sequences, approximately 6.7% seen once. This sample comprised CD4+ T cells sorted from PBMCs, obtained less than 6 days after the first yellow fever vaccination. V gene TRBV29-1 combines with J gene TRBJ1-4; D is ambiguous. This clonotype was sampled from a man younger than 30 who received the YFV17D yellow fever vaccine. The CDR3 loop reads CSAGWSGEKLFF. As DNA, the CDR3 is TGCAGCGCCGGTTGGTCGGGGGAAAAACTGTTTTTT.